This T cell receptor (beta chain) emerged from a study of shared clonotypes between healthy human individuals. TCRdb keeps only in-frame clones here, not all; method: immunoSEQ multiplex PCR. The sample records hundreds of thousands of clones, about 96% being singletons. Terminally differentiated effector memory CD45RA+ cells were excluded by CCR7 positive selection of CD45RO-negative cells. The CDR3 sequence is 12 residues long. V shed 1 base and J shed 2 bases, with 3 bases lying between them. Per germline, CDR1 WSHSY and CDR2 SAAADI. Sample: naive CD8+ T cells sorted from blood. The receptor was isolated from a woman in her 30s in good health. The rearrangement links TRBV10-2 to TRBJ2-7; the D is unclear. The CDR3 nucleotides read TGCGCCAGCAGTGAGTACCCCTACGAGCAGTACTTC. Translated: CASSEYPYEQYF.